These 31 T cell receptor beta chains were sequenced from one sample in a study of T cells after yellow fever vaccination (dated by TCRdb to about 2019). The sample's treatment or condition, from its label and the paper: live attenuated yellow fever vaccine strain. The receptor library was made with 5' RACE. Sequencing was carried out with an Illumina NovaSeq 6000. TCRdb cleaned the public reads at Q25 with fastp, built clones with MiXCR and kept in-frame beta chains. For every CDR3 protein sequence, its rows merge into one entry that carries the most common genes and DNA. Within this sample are 300,000 to 400,000 distinct CDR3 sequences, with 12% of them counted one time only. The biggest ten clones account for 3.2% of the sample. Sequencing used CD4+ T cells sorted from PBMCs, obtained 15 days after the yellow fever booster vaccination. Source of these receptors: a man younger than 35 who received the YFV17D yellow fever vaccine.

Many counts were recorded for this clonotype. This chain connects TRBV7-9 to TRBJ1-3; D not resolved. V shed 6 bases and J shed 6 bases, with 9 bases lying between them. The CDR3 has 12 residues. Germline CDR1 and CDR2: SEHNR and FQNEAQ (reference sequence). The CDR3 coding sequence is TGTGCCAGCAGTTTGTCCGAAAACACCATATATTTT. Translation: CASSLSENTIYF.

The V gene is TRBV2, the J gene TRBJ1-1; perhaps TRBD1 as D (5 bases). CDR3 length: 13 residues. V lost 3 bases and J 3 bases, leaving 8 bases between the germline ends. CDR1 SNHLY and CDR2 FYNNEI come from the germline V gene. CDR3 protein: CASSDGADTEAFF. The CDR3, as DNA: TGTGCCAGCAGTGACGGGGCGGACACTGAAGCTTTCTTT.

This clonotype was seen at least ten times. The V gene is TRBV10-3, the J gene TRBJ2-5; D is unresolved. Germline assignment: CDR1 ENHRY and CDR2 SYGVKD. The length of the CDR3 is 15 residues. V lost 0 bases, J lost 4 bases, and 12 bases lay in between. The CDR3 nucleotides read TGTGCCATCAGTGAGTCGGGCCGACAAATAGAGACCCAGTACTTC. Amino acids: CAISESGRQIETQYF.

V gene TRBV4-3 combines with J gene TRBJ1-3; D call uncertain. The CDR3 loop spans 18 amino acids. V shed 0 bases and J shed 4 bases, with 19 bases lying between them. Germline CDR1 LGHNA, CDR2 YSLEER. The CDR3 region is CASSQDVVPARSGNTIYF. In DNA form, the CDR3 reads TGCGCCAGCAGCCAAGATGTGGTACCGGCGCGTTCGGGAAACACCATATATTTT.

This clonotype was picked up a small number of times. The V call is TRBV3-1, the J call TRBJ2-7; D is undetermined. Germline-derived CDR1 and CDR2 are LGHDT and YNNKEL (reference sequence). The V gene lost 0 bases and the J gene lost 3 bases, with 12 bases spanning the gap. CDR3 size: 15 residues. The CDR3 DNA reads as TGTGCCAGCAGCCAAGATATAACTTCATTCTACGAGCAGTACTTC. This encodes CASSQDITSFYEQYF.

This clonotype was recorded at least ten times. V and J are TRBV5-1 and TRBJ2-1; a weak D match, TRBD2 (6 bases). Germline V gene lookup returns CDR1 SGHRS and CDR2 YFSETQ. Trimming pared 3 bases from V and 5 bases from J, leaving 15 bases between. This CDR3 comprises 15 residues. As DNA, the CDR3 is TGCGCCAGCAGCTCACTCACCACTAGCAACAATGAGCAGTTCTTC. This sequence encodes CASSSLTTSNNEQFF.

Only a few counts were recorded for this clonotype. The V and J genes are TRBV27 and TRBJ2-1, with D maybe TRBD1 (6 bases). Trimming cost V 5 bases and J 0 bases, with 23 bases left between them. The CDR3 spans 19 residues. The germline gives CDR1 MNHEY, CDR2 SMNVEV (reference sequence). The CDR3 sequence is CASSVRPRDPGDSYNEQFF. DNA for the CDR3: TGTGCCAGCAGTGTACGACCGAGAGACCCAGGGGACTCCTACAATGAGCAGTTCTTC.

The V gene is TRBV4-1, the J gene TRBJ2-1; no clear D gene. Trimming stripped 4 bases from V and 10 bases from J, with 8 bases between. CDR3 length equals 11 residues. Germline loops: CDR1 MGHRA, CDR2 YSYEKL. CDR3 nucleotide sequence: TGCGCCAGCAGCCGAAATGAGGAGCAGTTCTTC. Protein sequence: CASSRNEEQFF.

The table lists this clonotype with many counts. V and J are TRBV5-1 and TRBJ2-5; D unresolved. The V end was cut by 1 base, the J end by 5 bases, with 9 bases between. Germline assignment: CDR1 SGHRS and CDR2 YFSETQ. The CDR3 is 13 amino acids. CDR3 region: CASSLLGSETQYF. The DNA for the CDR3 is TGCGCCAGCAGCTTGCTGGGGTCGGAGACCCAGTACTTC.

This clonotype has a count of ten or more. V and J are TRBV11-2 and TRBJ1-4, with D perhaps TRBD1 (5 bases). Per the germline V gene, CDR1 is SGHAT and CDR2 is FQNNGV. The germline V and J ends were trimmed by 2 bases and 8 bases, with 9 bases remaining between them. The CDR3 has 13 amino acids. The CDR3 sequence: CASSLQGREKLFF. The CDR3 DNA follows: TGTGCCAGCAGCTTACAGGGAAGGGAAAAACTGTTTTTT.

This clonotype was seen ten or more times. This chain links TRBV19 with TRBJ2-3; 7 nucleotides align to TRBD2. This CDR3 is built from 14 residues. Losses at the gene ends were 4 bases for V and 5 bases for J; bases not matched to a gene: 6. Germline values: CDR1 LNHDA, CDR2 SQIVND (reference sequence). CDR3 sequence reads: CASSTRLAGDTQYF. For the CDR3, the DNA is TGTGCCAGTAGTACCCGACTAGCAGGAGATACGCAGTATTTT.

The rearrangement links TRBV7-2 to TRBJ1-1; D gene unclear. Germline V gene lookup returns CDR1 SGHTA and CDR2 FQGNSA. Trimming cost V 5 bases and J 12 bases, with 19 bases left between them. The CDR3 is 13 amino acids. CDR3 sequence: CASSPIPAGRTFF. The CDR3 DNA follows: TGTGCCAGCAGCCCAATCCCGGCGGGAAGGACTTTCTTT.

The chain's CDR3 is CANSSDLKSYEQYV. The CDR3 DNA reads TGTGCCAACTCCTCCGACCTGAAGTCTTACGAGCAGTACGTC. The chain combines TRBV27 with TRBJ2-7; no clear D. The CDR3 is made up of 14 amino acids. V was cut by 10 bases and J by 4 bases, with 20 bases left in between. Germline CDR1 reads MNHEY; CDR2 reads SMNVEV (reference sequence).

This clonotype has only a few counts. This chain connects TRBV9 to TRBJ2-7; 8 bases are a match to TRBD1. Per the germline V gene, CDR1 is SGDLS and CDR2 is YYNGEE. The trim removed 4 bases at V and 5 bases at J, leaving 5 bases unmatched. This CDR3 comprises 13 residues. As DNA, the CDR3 is TGTGCCAGCAGCCAGGGACAGGTGAACGAGCAGTACTTC. Translating it yields CASSQGQVNEQYF.

The rearrangement joins TRBV6-5 to TRBJ2-7, with 12 bases that match TRBD2. Germline V gene data show CDR1 as MNHEY and CDR2 as SVGAGI. CDR3 size: 14 residues. J was trimmed by 1 base and V by 6 bases; bases with no gene match: 1. The CDR3 reads CASSTSGGSYEQYF. The DNA for the CDR3 is TGTGCCAGCAGCACTAGCGGGGGGTCCTACGAGCAGTACTTC.

Only a few counts were recorded for this clonotype. The V and J genes are TRBV7-2 and TRBJ1-2; D uncertain. The V end lost 2 bases, the J end lost 4 bases, and 14 bases lay between the germline ends. This CDR3 contains 15 residues. Germline V gene sequence: CDR1 SGHTA, CDR2 FQGNSA. DNA for the CDR3: TGTGCCAGCAGCTTAAGTGCCAGTGGAGGCTATGGCTACACCTTC. This sequence encodes CASSLSASGGYGYTF.

This clonotype was recorded a few times. This chain uses TRBV20-1 with TRBJ2-7; TRBD2 agrees at 9 bases. Trimming cost V 4 bases and J 9 bases; bases outside gene matches: 13. Germline-derived CDR1 and CDR2 are DFQATT and SNEGSKA (reference sequence). The length of the CDR3 is 14 residues. The CDR3 region is CSATRTSDPYTQYF. CDR3 DNA sequence: TGCAGTGCTACCCGGACTAGCGATCCTTATACGCAGTACTTC.

This clonotype was detected only a few times. The V call is TRBV6-5, the J call TRBJ2-2; 10 nucleotides line up with TRBD2. With 6 bases clipped from V and 1 base from J, the junction kept 14 bases outside the gene matches. This CDR3 has 19 amino acids. Germline-derived CDR1 and CDR2 are MNHEY and SVGAGI. The CDR3 DNA reads TGTGCCAGCAGACCTACCCCCGGACTAGCGGTTAGGAACACCGGGGAGCTGTTTTTT. Amino acid sequence: CASRPTPGLAVRNTGELFF.

V gene TRBV10-3 combines with J gene TRBJ2-5; either TRBD1 or TRBD2 may supply D (6 bases each). Germline lookup yields CDR1 ENHRY and CDR2 SYGVKD. CDR3 length: 14 residues. Trimming stripped 7 bases from V and 3 bases from J, with 15 bases between. DNA of the CDR3: TGTGCCATCAACGGAGGGGGGAACGAAGAGACCCAGTACTTC. Its protein is CAINGGGNEETQYF.

This sequence joins TRBV6-2 or TRBV6-3 and TRBJ2-2, with D unclear. This CDR3 is built from 14 residues. CDR1 MNHEY and CDR2 SVGEGT come from the germline V gene. Deletions cut 7 bases from V and 0 bases from J, with 9 bases between. The CDR3 is CASTRRANTGELFF. CDR3 in DNA: TGTGCCAGCACCCGACGAGCGAACACCGGGGAGCTGTTTTTT.

This sequence joins TRBV20-1 and TRBJ1-5; D is possibly TRBD1 (6 bases). CDR1 is DFQATT and CDR2 is SNEGSKA in the germline V gene (reference sequence). The CDR3 length is 13 residues. With 5 bases removed from V and 9 bases from J, the gap between germline ends came to 17 bases. The CDR3: CSARGGTGPPQHF. CDR3 in DNA: TGCAGTGCTCGAGGGGGAACAGGTCCGCCCCAGCATTTT.

This clonotype was detected only a few times. The rearrangement links TRBV11-3 to TRBJ1-5; a weak D match, TRBD1 (6 bases). The CDR3 is 14 residues long. V was cut by 6 bases and J by 7 bases, with 16 bases left in between. Germline assignment: CDR1 SGHNT and CDR2 YENEEA. The CDR3 reads CASRSTGGQQPQHF. The DNA of the CDR3 is TGTGCCAGCAGATCAACCGGGGGCCAACAGCCCCAGCATTTT.

This chain uses TRBV5-6 with TRBJ2-3; possibly TRBD2 for D (6 bases). CDR3 length: 11 residues. Trimming shortened V by 6 bases and J by 4 bases, and 6 bases separated the two germline ends. The germline V gene encodes CDR1 SGHDT and CDR2 YYEEEE. CDR3 in DNA: TGTGCCAGCACGGGGGCAGATACGCAGTATTTT. Translating gives CASTGADTQYF.

V usage is TRBV6-2 or TRBV6-3 and J usage is TRBJ2-1; D may be TRBD1 or TRBD2 (5 bases each). The germline gives CDR1 MNHEY, CDR2 SVGEGT. The ends were cut back, 0 bases at V and 0 bases at J, with 12 bases in the middle. The CDR3 has 17 amino acids. CDR3 nucleotide sequence: TGTGCCAGCAGTTACTCGGGGCCGGGGAGCTCCTACAATGAGCAGTTCTTC. Amino acid sequence: CASSYSGPGSSYNEQFF.

V and J are TRBV7-9 and TRBJ1-4; 8 bases are a match to TRBD1. This CDR3 is built from 15 residues. Germline V gene lookup returns CDR1 SEHNR and CDR2 FQNEAQ (reference sequence). The V segment lost 2 bases and the J segment 5 bases; nucleotides outside the gene matches: 4. The CDR3: CASSLLGTGNEKLFF. The CDR3 bases are TGTGCCAGCAGCTTACTCGGGACAGGAAATGAAAAACTGTTTTTT.

This clonotype was counted only a few times. V is TRBV5-1 and J is TRBJ2-2; possible D gene TRBD2, 6 bases. This CDR3 contains 16 residues. Germline assignment: CDR1 SGHRS and CDR2 YFSETQ. The V gene lost 3 bases and the J gene lost 8 bases, with 20 bases spanning the gap. The CDR3 here is CASSSNPGAGKGELFF. The CDR3 DNA reads as TGCGCCAGCAGCTCAAACCCGGGAGCGGGCAAGGGGGAGCTGTTTTTT.

This clonotype was detected only a few times. The rearrangement links TRBV6-2 or TRBV6-3 to TRBJ1-1; D is uncertain. Germline V gene data show CDR1 as MNHEY and CDR2 as SVGEGT. The V end lost 3 bases, the J end lost 1 base, and 6 bases lay between the germline ends. The CDR3 contains 13 residues. CDR3 nucleotides: TGTGCCAGCAGTTATCAACAGAACACTGAAGCTTTCTTT. Protein product: CASSYQQNTEAFF.

The chain couples TRBV25-1 to TRBJ1-2, with 9 nucleotides matching TRBD1. CDR1 is MGHDK and CDR2 is SYGVNS in the germline V gene. After removal of 1 base from V and 2 bases from J, the junction contained 2 bases not matched to a gene. This CDR3 contains 15 residues. CDR3: CASSESGTGNYGYTF. CDR3 coding DNA: TGTGCCAGCAGTGAATCGGGGACAGGGAACTATGGCTACACCTTC.

In this sample, this clonotype turned up a few times. J is TRBJ1-1 and V is TRBV7-2; D remains ambiguous. This CDR3 contains 13 residues. Germline CDR1 is SGHTA and CDR2 is FQGNSA. The ends were cut back, 1 base at V and 5 bases at J, with 8 bases in the middle. The CDR3 nucleotides are TGTGCCAGCAGCTTAGTTAGGTGGACTGAAGCTTTCTTT. Amino acids: CASSLVRWTEAFF.

The chain couples TRBV5-5 to TRBJ1-5; D is ambiguous. The CDR3 runs to 15 residues. V lost 0 bases, J lost 5 bases, and 12 bases lay in between. Germline assignment: CDR1 SGHKS and CDR2 YYEKEE (reference sequence). The CDR3 sequence is CASSLAVRGYQPQHF. The DNA for the CDR3 is TGTGCCAGCAGCTTGGCAGTCAGAGGGTATCAGCCCCAGCATTTT.

The chain joins TRBV4-3 to TRBJ2-3; 8 bases fit TRBD2. Germline CDR1 is LGHNA and CDR2 is YSLEER. The CDR3 loop spans 17 amino acids. Unmatched junction bases numbered 5, after V lost 0 bases and J lost 0 bases. The CDR3 coding sequence is TGCGCCAGCAGCCAAGATCGAGGGACTAGGAGCACAGATACGCAGTATTTT. This codes for CASSQDRGTRSTDTQYF.